The 32 T cell receptor beta chains in this list originate from one sample, sequenced in a study of blood T cell repertoires in COVID-19. Method: immunoSEQ multiplex PCR; TCRdb's copy keeps in-frame clones and lacks some. Here the sample spans roughly 150,000 clones, 80% to 90% being singletons. The sample taken for sequencing was PBMCs or T cells enriched from blood (not recorded which). These receptors all come from a man between 50 and 59 years old who had recovered from COVID-19.

The CDR3 reads CASRDRSNEQFF. The CDR3, as DNA: TGTGCCAGCAGGGACAGGAGCAATGAGCAGTTCTTC. The chain has TRBV2 and TRBJ2-1; TRBD1 matches 7 bases. Germline V CDR1 and CDR2: SNHLY, FYNNEI. V lost 6 bases to trimming and J lost 6 bases; unmatched junction nucleotides: 2. The CDR3 consists of 12 residues.

The chain is built from TRBV6-5 and TRBJ1-1; TRBD1 agrees at 8 bases. The V gene's germline CDR1 is MNHEY and CDR2 SVGAGI. V lost 5 bases to trimming and J lost 9 bases; unmatched junction nucleotides: 14. CDR3 size: 15 residues. The CDR3 nucleotides read TGTGCCAGCAGTCCCGGCAGGGGGCGAGGGTCTCAAGCTTTCTTT. Translated: CASSPGRGRGSQAFF.

This clone showed up just once. The gene calls are TRBV5-1 and TRBJ2-7, with D hard to call. Germline-derived CDR1 and CDR2 are SGHRS and YFSETQ. V lost 5 bases, J lost 0 bases, and 12 bases lay in between. This CDR3 region has 14 residues. The CDR3 region has the DNA TGCGCCAGCAGGCCCGGGTCGGACTCCTACGAGCAGTACTTC. Its protein product is CASRPGSDSYEQYF.

The gene calls are TRBV13 and TRBJ2-7, with D possibly matching TRBD1 (6 bases). V dropped 5 bases and J dropped 0 bases, with 11 bases sitting between them. The germline V gene encodes CDR1 PRHDT and CDR2 FYEKMQ (reference sequence). The CDR3 totals 14 residues. CDR3 in amino acids: CASSQDRNSYEQYF. Here the CDR3 DNA reads TGTGCCAGCAGCCAGGACAGAAACTCCTACGAGCAGTACTTC.

This chain links TRBV5-4 with TRBJ2-1; 7 bases align to TRBD1. The CDR3 length is 15 residues. CDR1 is SGHNT, CDR2 YYREEE, per germline (reference sequence). Losses at the gene ends were 1 base for V and 7 bases for J; bases not matched to a gene: 8. The CDR3 region is CASSLPRQGENEQFF. The CDR3 nucleotides are TGTGCCAGCAGCTTGCCTCGACAGGGAGAAAATGAGCAGTTCTTC.

The V call is TRBV11-2, the J call TRBJ1-2, with D maybe TRBD1 (5 bases). This CDR3 contains 15 residues. Trimming removed 0 bases from V and 8 bases from J, with 16 bases in between. CDR1 and CDR2 from the germline V gene are SGHAT and FQNNGV. CDR3 amino acids: CASSLDRVGQGGYTF. DNA for the CDR3: TGTGCCAGCAGCTTAGATCGGGTGGGGCAGGGAGGCTACACCTTC.

The genes are TRBV7-9 and TRBJ2-3; 11 bases fit TRBD2. The CDR3 runs to 16 residues. In germline, CDR1 is SEHNR, CDR2 FQNEAQ (reference sequence). Trimming at V came to 6 bases and at J to 7 bases, leaving 12 bases not matched to a gene. In nucleotides, the CDR3 is TGTGCCAGCAGTCTCGCTCGGGGGACTAGCGGCAATACGCAGTATTTT. This sequence encodes CASSLARGTSGNTQYF.

CDR3 sequence: CASSRNSRETQYF. CDR3 DNA sequence: TGTGCCAGCAGCCGGAACAGTAGAGAGACCCAGTACTTC. V usage is TRBV7-8 and J usage is TRBJ2-5, with unresolved D. The germline V gene encodes CDR1 SGHVS and CDR2 FQNEAQ. CDR3 size: 13 residues. Trimming shortened V by 5 bases and J by 4 bases, and 11 bases separated the two germline ends.

The chain links TRBV9 to TRBJ2-7, with a possible D match to TRBD2 (5 bases). Per germline, CDR1 SGDLS and CDR2 YYNGEE. Trimming took 0 bases from V and 4 from J, leaving 11 bases between them. The CDR3 has 14 amino acids. This chain's CDR3 is CASSVGFRGYEQYF. CDR3 DNA: TGTGCCAGCAGCGTAGGGTTTCGGGGATACGAGCAGTACTTC.

The rearrangement uses TRBV2 and TRBJ1-4; tentatively, D is TRBD1 (5 bases). The V and J ends lost 6 bases and 0 bases respectively, with 5 bases between them. The CDR3 loop spans 13 amino acids. Germline CDR1 and CDR2: SNHLY and FYNNEI. This chain's CDR3 is CASRTATNEKLFF. The CDR3 nucleotides read TGTGCCAGCAGGACAGCAACTAATGAAAAACTGTTTTTT.

This chain links TRBV10-3 with TRBJ2-7; 8 bases agree with TRBD1. Germline V gives CDR1 ENHRY, CDR2 SYGVKD. Trimming removed 4 bases from V and 6 bases from J; junction bases left unmatched: 11. The CDR3 is made up of 15 amino acids. The CDR3 spells CAISGGTGATGEQYF. CDR3 nucleotides: TGTGCCATCAGTGGGGGGACAGGAGCGACGGGCGAGCAGTACTTC.

V gene TRBV3-1 (or the pseudogene TRBV3-2) combines with J gene TRBJ2-3; the D is unclear. V lost 1 base to trimming and J lost 6 bases, with 14 bases between them. The CDR3 has 15 residues. CDR1 and CDR2 (germline): LGHDT, YNNKEL (reference sequence). In DNA form, the CDR3 reads TGTGCCAGCAGCCAAGGGCAAGCAGCGCGGGATACGCAGTATTTT. Protein sequence: CASSQGQAARDTQYF.

The V and J genes are TRBV25-1 and TRBJ1-4; unclear D gene. In germline, CDR1 is MGHDK, CDR2 SYGVNS. V gave up 3 bases and J gave up 2 bases, with 7 bases separating them. This CDR3 has 14 amino acids. The CDR3 is CASSDWHTNEKLFF. For the CDR3, the DNA is TGTGCCAGCAGTGATTGGCACACTAATGAAAAACTGTTTTTT.

This rearrangement joins TRBV9 to TRBJ2-3, with TRBD2 matching over 11 bases. Germline V gene lookup returns CDR1 SGDLS and CDR2 YYNGEE. The CDR3 loop spans 15 amino acids. The junction had 5 bases not matched to a gene; V was cut back by 3 bases and J by 5 bases. Here the CDR3 DNA reads TGTGCCAGCAGCGCCACTAGCGGGGGAGTAGATACGCAGTATTTT. Its protein product is CASSATSGGVDTQYF.

In its sample, this clone was seen many times. The chain joins TRBV5-1 to TRBJ2-5; 10 nucleotides align to TRBD2. The CDR3 sequence is 17 residues long. Germline CDR1 reads SGHRS; CDR2 reads YFSETQ. V lost 0 bases, J lost 2 bases, and 7 bases stayed unmatched. This chain's CDR3 is CASSLALSGGRQETQYF. In DNA form, the CDR3 reads TGCGCCAGCAGCTTGGCTCTTAGCGGGGGGCGACAAGAGACCCAGTACTTC.

This clone has just one count. The V and J genes are TRBV12-3 or TRBV12-4 and TRBJ2-7, with D tentatively TRBD1 (5 bases). CDR3 length: 13 residues. The V end was cut by 6 bases, the J end by 5 bases, with 14 bases between. In DNA form, the CDR3 reads TGTGCCAGCAGCCCTACAGGATACAACGAGCAGTACTTC. Protein sequence: CASSPTGYNEQYF.

This chain joins TRBV7-2 and TRBJ2-3; 7 nucleotides match TRBD2. Per the germline V gene, CDR1 is SGHTA and CDR2 is FQGNSA. There are 14 residues in the CDR3. Losses at the gene ends were 5 bases for V and 3 bases for J; bases not matched to a gene: 5. CDR3 DNA sequence: TGTGCCAGCAGCGAACGAGCGGGAACAGATACGCAGTATTTT. The encoded protein is CASSERAGTDTQYF. The full variable domain, in which reference TRBV7-2 and TRBJ2-3 provide the parts outside the CDR3, is GAGVSQSPSNKVTEKGKDVELRCDPISGHTALYWYRQSLGQGLEFLIYFQGNSAPDKSGLPSDRFSAERTGGSVSTLTIQRTQQEDSAVYLCASSERAGTDTQYFGPGTRLTVL.

V and J are TRBV6-5 and TRBJ2-3, with TRBD2 matching over 8 bases. Losses at the gene ends were 0 bases for V and 4 bases for J; bases not matched to a gene: 6. CDR3 length: 16 amino acids. Germline V lookup: CDR1 MNHEY, CDR2 SVGAGI. The CDR3 sequence: CASSYSYGGGSDTQYF. Written as DNA, the CDR3 is TGTGCCAGCAGTTACTCTTACGGGGGGGGATCAGATACGCAGTATTTT.

The V and J genes are TRBV5-6 and TRBJ2-7; 7 bases match TRBD1. In germline, CDR1 is SGHDT, CDR2 YYEEEE. V shed 3 bases, J shed 4 bases, and the junction held 4 bases outside the gene matches. This CDR3 is 13 amino acids long. The DNA for the CDR3 is TGTGCCAGCAGCTACCGGGACAGATACGAGCAGTACTTC. It codes for CASSYRDRYEQYF.

The rearrangement links TRBV6-5 to TRBJ1-3, with D possibly matching TRBD1 (5 bases). The CDR3 has 13 amino acids. Germline lookup yields CDR1 MNHEY and CDR2 SVGAGI. Trimming removed 5 bases at V and 2 bases at J, with 7 bases between. This chain's CDR3 is CASSMTAGNTIYF. In DNA form, the CDR3 reads TGTGCCAGCAGTATGACAGCTGGAAACACCATATATTTT.

Here the CDR3 DNA reads TGTGCCAGCAGTTATGAGGGGGCTCAAGAGACCCAGTACTTC. Its translation: CASSYEGAQETQYF. The chain couples TRBV6-6 to TRBJ2-5; 7 nucleotides line up with TRBD1. The CDR3 contains 14 residues. CDR1 is MNHNY, CDR2 SVGAGI, per germline (reference sequence). After removal of 3 bases from V and 2 bases from J, the junction contained 3 bases not matched to a gene.

V usage is TRBV7-2 and J usage is TRBJ2-7; D is perhaps TRBD2 (6 bases). The CDR3 has 14 residues. V was pared by 5 bases and J by 1 base, with 12 bases between. Germline assignment: CDR1 SGHTA and CDR2 FQGNSA. For the CDR3, the DNA is TGTGCCAGCAGCATCGGGACTTCATCCTACGAGCAGTACTTC. It specifies CASSIGTSSYEQYF.

The CDR3 spells CASSYSVDSPNTEAFF. CDR3 sequence (DNA): TGTGCCAGCAGTTACTCGGTGGACAGCCCGAACACTGAAGCTTTCTTT. The chain combines TRBV6-2 or TRBV6-3 with TRBJ1-1, with a tentative D call TRBD1 (6 bases). The CDR3 totals 16 residues. Between the trimmed V and J ends, which lost 0 bases and 1 base, there was a span of 12 bases. The germline gives CDR1 MNHEY, CDR2 SVGEGT.

The chain uses TRBV27 and TRBJ1-5; 9 positions agree with TRBD1. CDR1 and CDR2 (germline): MNHEY, SMNVEV (reference sequence). With V trimmed by 3 bases and J by 4 bases, 7 bases remained unmatched. The CDR3 sequence is 16 residues long. The CDR3 spells CASSFTGGAGNQPQHF. The CDR3 DNA sequence: TGTGCCAGCAGTTTTACAGGGGGCGCCGGGAATCAGCCCCAGCATTTT.

This chain links TRBV3-1 (or the pseudogene TRBV3-2) with TRBJ1-3, with 9 bases aligning to TRBD1. V shed 2 bases and J 3 bases; nucleotides not matched to a gene: 5. The length of the CDR3 is 16 residues. Germline assignment: CDR1 LGHDT and CDR2 YNNKEL (reference sequence). The CDR3 sequence: CASSQFDRGGGNTIYF. The CDR3 nucleotides are TGTGCCAGCAGCCAATTCGACAGGGGGGGTGGAAACACCATATATTTT.

V gene TRBV29-1 combines with J gene TRBJ2-3; D call uncertain. This CDR3 comprises 14 residues. CDR1 is SQVTM, CDR2 ANQGSEA, per germline. V was cut by 7 bases and J by 1 base, with 15 bases left in between. CDR3 in amino acids: CSAARAVGTDTQYF. CDR3 bases: TGCAGCGCTGCCCGCGCGGTCGGCACAGATACGCAGTATTTT.

This clone has a handful of counts. The rearrangement uses TRBV6-5 and TRBJ1-2, with D maybe TRBD1 (6 bases). Per germline, CDR1 MNHEY and CDR2 SVGAGI. V lost 5 bases, J lost 5 bases, and 15 bases lay in between. The CDR3 extends over 14 amino acids. For the CDR3, the DNA is TGTGCCAGCAGTCCAATACAGGGAAAATATGGCTACACCTTC. Its protein is CASSPIQGKYGYTF.

V and J are TRBV28 and TRBJ1-5, with 7 bases fitting TRBD1. Germline CDR1 is MDHEN and CDR2 is SYDVKM. This CDR3 contains 15 residues. V lost 7 bases, J lost 0 bases, and 6 bases stayed unmatched. The CDR3 nucleotides read TGTGCCAGCACCCCAGGGGGGACTAGCAATCAGCCCCAGCATTTT. It is translated as CASTPGGTSNQPQHF.

This sequence joins TRBV7-9 and TRBJ2-6; TRBD1 agrees at 9 bases. CDR3 length equals 17 residues. The V and J ends lost 3 bases and 0 bases, in that order; junction bases with no gene match: 3. Germline V gene sequence: CDR1 SEHNR, CDR2 FQNEAQ (reference sequence). The CDR3 region has the DNA TGTGCCAGCAGCTTCCGGGACAGGGCCTCTGGGGCCAACGTCCTGACTTTC. Amino acid sequence: CASSFRDRASGANVLTF.

This chain connects TRBV3-1 (or the pseudogene TRBV3-2) to TRBJ1-3; a possible D gene is TRBD1 (6 bases). Trimming removed 1 base from V and 4 bases from J, with 8 bases in between. This CDR3 has 14 residues. Germline V gives CDR1 LGHDT, CDR2 YNNKEL (reference sequence). In DNA, the CDR3 is TGTGCCAGCAGCCAAGGAGGACAGGGAAACACCATATATTTT. It specifies CASSQGGQGNTIYF.

The chain links TRBV11-2 to TRBJ1-2, with D unresolved. Looked up from germline, CDR1 is SGHAT and CDR2 is FQNNGV. The V gene lost 0 bases and the J gene lost 6 bases, with 8 bases spanning the gap. The CDR3 runs 13 residues. The CDR3 sequence: CASSLEPGNGYTF. The CDR3 nucleotides are TGTGCCAGCAGCTTAGAGCCCGGTAATGGCTACACCTTC.

The chain joins TRBV11-2 to TRBJ2-7; D not resolved. Per the germline V gene, CDR1 is SGHAT and CDR2 is FQNNGV. This CDR3 region has 12 residues. V lost 2 bases and J 5 bases, leaving 7 bases between the germline ends. The CDR3 sequence: CASSLLENEQYF. The CDR3 DNA sequence: TGTGCCAGCAGCTTACTAGAGAACGAGCAGTACTTC.